A single sample is the source of the 5 T cell receptor beta chains below, sequenced in a study of memory CD4+ T cells and cytomegalovirus serostatus. The sort gate was single viable CD3+CD4+CD8-CD45RO+ cells for memory CD4+ T cells. Data came from immunoSEQ multiplex PCR; TCRdb stores just in-frame clones and leaves some out. The sample consists of under 85,000 clones, 60% to 80% of them appearing once. The source material was memory CD4+ T cells from blood. These TCRs come from an adult in good health and CMV-seropositive.

The J gene is TRBJ2-2, the V gene TRBV7-2, with 9 bases aligning to TRBD2. Germline CDR1 reads SGHTA; CDR2 reads FQGNSA. The CDR3 runs 16 residues. Germline trimming cut 0 bases from V and 7 bases from J; bases unmatched to any gene: 6. CDR3 in DNA: TGTGCCAGCAGCTTAGCCGGGACTAGCTTAGACGGGGAGCTGTTTTTT. Protein: CASSLAGTSLDGELFF.

The V call is TRBV6-6, the J call TRBJ2-5, with a weak D call TRBD1 (5 bases). V was pared by 3 bases and J by 3 bases, with 11 bases between. This CDR3 contains 14 residues. CDR1 and CDR2 from the germline V gene are MNHNY and SVGAGI (reference sequence). The CDR3 DNA reads as TGTGCCAGCAGTTATAGAGACAGAAAAGAGACCCAGTACTTC. Translating it yields CASSYRDRKETQYF.

This clone showed up just once. The chain employs TRBV19 and TRBJ2-3, with D perhaps assigned TRBD1 or TRBD2 (5 bases each). V shed 4 bases and J shed 0 bases, with 8 bases lying between them. This CDR3 has 14 amino acids. Looked up from germline, CDR1 is LNHDA and CDR2 is SQIVND (reference sequence). CDR3 amino acids: CASSKGPSTDTQYF. Here the CDR3 DNA reads TGTGCCAGTAGTAAGGGACCCAGCACAGATACGCAGTATTTT.

This CDR3 is CAISEQGSVQTQYF. CDR3 bases: TGTGCCATCAGTGAGCAGGGGAGCGTGCAGACCCAGTACTTC. This chain uses TRBV10-3 with TRBJ2-5; a possible D gene is TRBD1 (6 bases). Trimming left V 2 bases short and J 6 bases short, with 13 bases between. The V gene's germline CDR1 is ENHRY and CDR2 SYGVKD. The CDR3 totals 14 residues.

This chain connects TRBV4-3 to TRBJ2-1; 8 bases match TRBD2. The junction had 8 bases not matched to a gene; V was cut back by 0 bases and J by 7 bases. The CDR3 is 16 residues long. The germline V gene encodes CDR1 LGHNA and CDR2 YSLEER. The CDR3 sequence: CASSQDRAGVWNEQFF. CDR3 coding DNA: TGCGCCAGCAGCCAAGATCGAGCGGGAGTTTGGAATGAGCAGTTCTTC.